The clone carrying this T cell receptor (beta chain) was counted a single time. What it binds is not known. Amplification of TCR beta used genomic DNA extracted from peripheral blood. The CDR3 has 15 amino acids. Trimming stripped 5 bases from V and 2 bases from J, with 13 bases between. CDR1 and CDR2 from the germline V gene are MDHEN and SYDVKM. This sample is drawn from a study of T cell repertoires in aging, cancer and after chemotherapy. As for the study in general: Donors were grouped into six age bands spanning 30 or younger through 70 or older.

General study findings and limits: Loss of evenness, beyond lost richness, contributed to age-related TCR diversity decline in cancer patients.

Rearranged V-D-J TRB sequences were amplified with a mixed TRB-A/B primer pool. One entry per CDR3 protein results from TCRdb running MiXCR on the multiplex PCR reads. The sample consists of several thousand distinct CDR3 sequences, around 59% of them appearing once. V gene TRBV28 combines with J gene TRBJ1-3, with D possibly being TRBD1 (5 bases). The sample comprised blood. The sequence derives from a human donor with a solid tumor. CDR3 in DNA: TGTGCCAGCAGTCCCCAGGGTCCTCCTGGAAACACCATATATTTT. Protein: CASSPQGPPGNTIYF.